Sequencing of this T cell receptor beta chain was carried out in a study of T cell responses to AZD1222 COVID-19 vaccine. Study background: Second doses that came at about 4 or about 12 weeks were put together. General study points: There were mostly white British donors and more females than males, and clonal diversity was possibly underestimated. Reportedly, nearly half of unique spike TCRs recognized epitopes outside B.1.351/B.1.1.7 mutations. Vaccination with two AZD1222 doses was followed by a rise in Spike-specific TCR breadth and depth.

The assay was immunoSEQ multiplex PCR, and TCRdb's table has in-frame clones only and misses some. The sample shows roughly 120,000 clones, 90% to 95% of them seen only once. From germline, CDR1 is GTSNPN and CDR2 SVGIG (reference sequence). V was shortened by 1 base and J by 8 bases, with 20 bases between the two germline ends. The CDR3 totals 16 residues. This clone was detected only once. Antigen specificity is unknown. This specimen was peripheral blood, taken on day 0 of AZD1222 vaccination. This rearrangement joins TRBV30 to TRBJ1-4; a weak D match, TRBD1 (5 bases). The sequence derives from an adult in good health. The CDR3 DNA is TGTGCCTGGAGTGACCCAGGGATATCAATAAGGGAAAAACTGTTTTTT. It yields the protein CAWSDPGISIREKLFF.